This TCR beta chain was obtained from a study of T-cell memory formation after mild COVID-19. The germline CDR1 and CDR2 sequences are DFQATT and SNEGSKA (reference sequence). The CDR3 runs 13 residues. The V and J ends lost 6 bases and 7 bases respectively, with 18 bases between them. TCRdb ran MiXCR on the 5' RACE reads and lists one entry per CDR3 protein. The data contain fewer than 450,000 distinct CDR3 sequences, 24% of them seen just once; the ten biggest clones take up around 8.8%. The gene calls are TRBV20-1 and TRBJ1-2, with D unclear. The material sequenced was PBMCs or a T cell subset sorted from them (not recorded which). This clonotype originated in an adult woman who had mild COVID-19 (a few samples of this study predate the infection). Cell type and time point are not known. The CDR3 coding sequence is TGCAGTGCCGCACCCTTACGGGGAGCTGGCTACACCTTC. Translating it yields CSAAPLRGAGYTF.